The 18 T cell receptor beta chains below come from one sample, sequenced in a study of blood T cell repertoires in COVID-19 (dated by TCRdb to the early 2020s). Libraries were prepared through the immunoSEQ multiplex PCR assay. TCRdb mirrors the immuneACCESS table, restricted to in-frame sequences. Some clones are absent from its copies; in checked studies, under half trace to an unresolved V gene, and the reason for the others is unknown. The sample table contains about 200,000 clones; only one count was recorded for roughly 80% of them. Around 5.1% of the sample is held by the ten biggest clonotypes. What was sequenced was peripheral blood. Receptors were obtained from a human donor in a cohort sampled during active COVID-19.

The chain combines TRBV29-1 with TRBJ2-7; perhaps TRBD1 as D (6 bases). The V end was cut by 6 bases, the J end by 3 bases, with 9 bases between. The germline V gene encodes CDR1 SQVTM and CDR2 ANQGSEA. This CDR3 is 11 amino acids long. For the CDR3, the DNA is TGCAGCGTCCAACAGGGCTACGAGCAGTACTTC. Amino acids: CSVQQGYEQYF.

In nucleotides, the CDR3 is TGTGCCAGTACCGTAGGACAGGCGGCCTATGGCTACACCTTC. Translation gives CASTVGQAAYGYTF. J is TRBJ1-2 and V is TRBV19, with 7 bases fitting TRBD1. V shed 7 bases, J shed 4 bases, and the junction held 9 bases outside the gene matches. The length of the CDR3 is 14 residues. CDR1 and CDR2 (germline): LNHDA, SQIVND (reference sequence).

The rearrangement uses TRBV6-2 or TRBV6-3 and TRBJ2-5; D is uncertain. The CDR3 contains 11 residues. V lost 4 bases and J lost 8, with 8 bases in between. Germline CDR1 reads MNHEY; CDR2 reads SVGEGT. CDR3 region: CASSSPGTQYF. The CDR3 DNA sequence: TGTGCCAGCAGTTCCCCCGGTACCCAGTACTTC.

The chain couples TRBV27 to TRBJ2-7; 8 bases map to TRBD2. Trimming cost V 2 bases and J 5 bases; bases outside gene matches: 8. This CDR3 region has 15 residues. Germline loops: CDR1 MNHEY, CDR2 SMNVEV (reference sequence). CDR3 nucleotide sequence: TGTGCCAGCAGTTTAGGCACAGCGGGAGTGGACGAGCAGTACTTC. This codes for CASSLGTAGVDEQYF.

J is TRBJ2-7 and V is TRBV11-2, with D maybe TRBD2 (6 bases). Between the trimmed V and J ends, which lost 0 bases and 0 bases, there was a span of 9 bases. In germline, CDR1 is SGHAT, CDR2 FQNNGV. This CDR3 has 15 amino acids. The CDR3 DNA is TGTGCCAGCAGCTTAGATGAGCGGGTCTCCTACGAGCAGTACTTC. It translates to CASSLDERVSYEQYF.

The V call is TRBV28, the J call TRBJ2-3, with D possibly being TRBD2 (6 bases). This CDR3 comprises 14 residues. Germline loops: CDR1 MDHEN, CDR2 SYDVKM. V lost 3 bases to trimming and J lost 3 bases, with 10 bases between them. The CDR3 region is CASSFSGRTDTQYF. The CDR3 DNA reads TGTGCCAGCAGTTTTAGTGGGAGGACAGATACGCAGTATTTT.

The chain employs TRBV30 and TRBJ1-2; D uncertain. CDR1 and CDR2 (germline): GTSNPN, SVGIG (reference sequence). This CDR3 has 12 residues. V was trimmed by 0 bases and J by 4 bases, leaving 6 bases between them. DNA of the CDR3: TGTGCCTGGAGTGTTTCAGGCTATGGCTACACCTTC. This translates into CAWSVSGYGYTF.

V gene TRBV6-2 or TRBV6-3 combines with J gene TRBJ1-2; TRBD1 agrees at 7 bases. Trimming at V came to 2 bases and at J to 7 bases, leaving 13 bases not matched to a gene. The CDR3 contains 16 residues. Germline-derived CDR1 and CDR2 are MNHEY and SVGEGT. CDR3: CASSYLSTGPRAGYTF. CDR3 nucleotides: TGTGCCAGCAGTTACCTATCGACAGGGCCTCGTGCTGGCTACACCTTC.

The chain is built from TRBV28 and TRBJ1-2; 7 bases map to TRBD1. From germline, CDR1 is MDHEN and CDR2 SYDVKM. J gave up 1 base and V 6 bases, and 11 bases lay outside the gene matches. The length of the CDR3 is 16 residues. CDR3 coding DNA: TGTGCCAGCAGCCTTAATACCGGGACAGTTAACTATGGCTACACCTTC. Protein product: CASSLNTGTVNYGYTF.

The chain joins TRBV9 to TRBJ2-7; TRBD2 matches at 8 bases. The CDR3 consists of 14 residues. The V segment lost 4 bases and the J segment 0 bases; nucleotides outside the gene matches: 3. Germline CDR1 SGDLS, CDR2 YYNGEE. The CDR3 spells CASSISGSSYEQYF. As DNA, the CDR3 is TGTGCCAGCAGCATAAGCGGGAGCTCCTACGAGCAGTACTTC. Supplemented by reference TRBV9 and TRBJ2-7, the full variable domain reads DSGVTQTPKHLITATGQRVTLRCSPRSGDLSVYWYQQSLDQGLQFLIQYYNGEERAKGNILERFSAQQFPDLHSELNLSSLELGDSALYFCASSISGSSYEQYFGPGTRLTVT.

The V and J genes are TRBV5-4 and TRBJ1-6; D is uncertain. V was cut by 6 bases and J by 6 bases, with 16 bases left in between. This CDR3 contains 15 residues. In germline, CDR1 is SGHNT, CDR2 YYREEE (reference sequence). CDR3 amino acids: CASNHRLGGNSPLHF. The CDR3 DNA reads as TGTGCCAGCAACCATAGACTAGGCGGTAATTCACCCCTCCACTTT.

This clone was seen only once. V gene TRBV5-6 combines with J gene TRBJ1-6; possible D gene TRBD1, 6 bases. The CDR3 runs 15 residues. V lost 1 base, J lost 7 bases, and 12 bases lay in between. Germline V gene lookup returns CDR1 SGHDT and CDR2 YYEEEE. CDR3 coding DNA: TGTGCCAGCAGCTTGTCGTCAGGGGTGAATTCACCCCTCCACTTT. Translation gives CASSLSSGVNSPLHF.

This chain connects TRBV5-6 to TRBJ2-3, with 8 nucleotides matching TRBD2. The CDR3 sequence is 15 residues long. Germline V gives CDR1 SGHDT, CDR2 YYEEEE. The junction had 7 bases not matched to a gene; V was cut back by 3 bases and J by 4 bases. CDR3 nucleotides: TGTGCCAGCAGCTCCACCGGACTAGCCTCAGATACGCAGTATTTT. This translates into CASSSTGLASDTQYF.

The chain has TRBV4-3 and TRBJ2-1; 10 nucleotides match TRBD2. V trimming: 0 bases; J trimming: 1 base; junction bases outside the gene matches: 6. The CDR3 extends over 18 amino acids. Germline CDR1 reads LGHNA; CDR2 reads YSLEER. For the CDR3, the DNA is TGCGCCAGCAGCCAAGAAAGCGGGAGGGGTTTTTCCTACAATGAGCAGTTCTTC. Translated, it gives CASSQESGRGFSYNEQFF.

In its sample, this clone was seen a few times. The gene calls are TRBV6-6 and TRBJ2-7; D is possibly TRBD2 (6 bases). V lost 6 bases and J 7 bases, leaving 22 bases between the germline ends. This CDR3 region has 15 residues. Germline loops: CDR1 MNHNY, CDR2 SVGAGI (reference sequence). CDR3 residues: CASRHQRALSREQYF. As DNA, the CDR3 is TGTGCCAGCAGACACCAGCGGGCCCTTTCCAGGGAGCAGTACTTC.

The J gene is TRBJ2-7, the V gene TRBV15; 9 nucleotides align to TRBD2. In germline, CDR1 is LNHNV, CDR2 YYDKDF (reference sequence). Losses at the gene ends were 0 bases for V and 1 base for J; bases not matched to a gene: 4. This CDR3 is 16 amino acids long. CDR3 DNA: TGTGCCACCAGCAGAGACCGGCTAGCGGGATCCTACGAGCAGTACTTC. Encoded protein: CATSRDRLAGSYEQYF.

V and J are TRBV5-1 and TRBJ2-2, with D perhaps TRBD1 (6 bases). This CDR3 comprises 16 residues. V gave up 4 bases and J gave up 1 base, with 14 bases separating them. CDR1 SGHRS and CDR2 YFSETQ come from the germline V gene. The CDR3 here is CASSPLTGLNTGELFF. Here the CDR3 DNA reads TGCGCCAGCAGCCCATTAACAGGGTTGAACACCGGGGAGCTGTTTTTT. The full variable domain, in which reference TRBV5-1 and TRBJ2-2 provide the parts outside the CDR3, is KAGVTQTPRYLIKTRGQQVTLSCSPISGHRSVSWYQQTPGQGLQFLFEYFSETQRNKGNFPGRFSGRQFSNSRSEMNVSTLELGDSALYLCASSPLTGLNTGELFFGEGSRLTVL.

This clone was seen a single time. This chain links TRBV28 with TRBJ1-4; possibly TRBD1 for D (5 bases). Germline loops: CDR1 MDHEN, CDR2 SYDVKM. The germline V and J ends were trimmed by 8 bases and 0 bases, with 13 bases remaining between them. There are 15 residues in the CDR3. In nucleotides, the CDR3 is TGTGCCAGCTGGGGGAGGGATTCAACTAATGAAAAACTGTTTTTT. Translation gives CASWGRDSTNEKLFF.